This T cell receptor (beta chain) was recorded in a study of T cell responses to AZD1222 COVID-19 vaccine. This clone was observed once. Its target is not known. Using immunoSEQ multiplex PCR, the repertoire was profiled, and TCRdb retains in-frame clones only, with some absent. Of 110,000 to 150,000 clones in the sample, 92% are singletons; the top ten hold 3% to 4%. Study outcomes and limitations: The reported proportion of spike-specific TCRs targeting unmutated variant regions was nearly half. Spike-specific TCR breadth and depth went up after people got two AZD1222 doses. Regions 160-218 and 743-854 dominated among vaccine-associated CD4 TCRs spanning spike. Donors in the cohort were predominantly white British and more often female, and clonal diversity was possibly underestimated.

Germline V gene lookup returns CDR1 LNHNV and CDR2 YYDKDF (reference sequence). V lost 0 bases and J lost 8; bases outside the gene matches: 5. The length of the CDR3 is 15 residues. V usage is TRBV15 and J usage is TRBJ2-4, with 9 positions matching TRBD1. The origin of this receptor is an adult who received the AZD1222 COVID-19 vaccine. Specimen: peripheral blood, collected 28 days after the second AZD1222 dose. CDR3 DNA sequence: TGTGCCACCAGCAGAGATTCGGGACAGGGTGACATTCAGTACTTC. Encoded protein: CATSRDSGQGDIQYF. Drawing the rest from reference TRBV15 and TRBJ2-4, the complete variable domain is DAMVIQNPRYQVTQFGKPVTLSCSQTLNHNVMYWYQQKSSQAPKLLFHYYDKDFNNEADTPDNFQSRRPNTSFCFLDIRSPGLGDTAMYLCATSRDSGQGDIQYFGAGTRLSVL.